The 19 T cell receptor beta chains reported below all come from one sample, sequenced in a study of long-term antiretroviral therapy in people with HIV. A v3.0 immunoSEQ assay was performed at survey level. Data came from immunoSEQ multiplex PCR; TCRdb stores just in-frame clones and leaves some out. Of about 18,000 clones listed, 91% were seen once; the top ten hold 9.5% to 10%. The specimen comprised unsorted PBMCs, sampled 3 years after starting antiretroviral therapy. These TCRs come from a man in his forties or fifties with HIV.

CDR3 amino acids: CAWSPPPTPYEQYF. CDR3 sequence (DNA): TGTGCCTGGAGTCCCCCACCGACCCCCTACGAGCAGTACTTC. The chain employs TRBV30 and TRBJ2-7; no clear D. Trimming stripped 2 bases from V and 2 bases from J, with 13 bases between. CDR3 size: 14 residues. Looked up from germline, CDR1 is GTSNPN and CDR2 is SVGIG (reference sequence).

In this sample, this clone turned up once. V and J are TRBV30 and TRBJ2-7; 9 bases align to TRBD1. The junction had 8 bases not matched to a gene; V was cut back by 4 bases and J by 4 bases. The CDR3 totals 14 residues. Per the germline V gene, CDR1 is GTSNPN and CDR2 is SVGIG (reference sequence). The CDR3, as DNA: TGTGCCTGGAATTTAGGGACAGGGAAATACGAGCAGTACTTC. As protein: CAWNLGTGKYEQYF. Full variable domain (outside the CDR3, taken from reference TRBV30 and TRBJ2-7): SQTIHQWPATLVQPVGSPLSLECTVEGTSNPNLYWYRQAAGRGLQLLFYSVGIGQISSEVPQNLSASRPQDRQFILSSKKLLLSDSGFYLCAWNLGTGKYEQYFGPGTRLTVT.

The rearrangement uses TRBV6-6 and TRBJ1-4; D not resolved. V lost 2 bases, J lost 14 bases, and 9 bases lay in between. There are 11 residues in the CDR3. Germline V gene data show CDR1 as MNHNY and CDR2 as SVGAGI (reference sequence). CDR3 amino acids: CASSYESFLFF. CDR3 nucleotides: TGTGCCAGCAGTTACGAGAGTTTTCTGTTTTTT.

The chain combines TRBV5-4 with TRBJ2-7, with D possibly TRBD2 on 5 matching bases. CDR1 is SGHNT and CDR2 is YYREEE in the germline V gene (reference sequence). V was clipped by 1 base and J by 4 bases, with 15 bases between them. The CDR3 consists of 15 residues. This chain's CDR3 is CASSLRASSTYEQYF. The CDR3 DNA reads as TGTGCCAGCAGCTTGAGGGCTAGCTCGACGTACGAGCAGTACTTC.

This CDR3 reads CASSLTVNTGELFF. CDR3 nucleotide sequence: TGTGCCAGCAGCTTGACGGTTAACACCGGGGAGCTGTTTTTT. This sequence joins TRBV5-4 and TRBJ2-2, with D unclear. The V end lost 1 base, the J end lost 2 bases, and 6 bases lay between the germline ends. CDR1 and CDR2 (germline): SGHNT, YYREEE (reference sequence). This CDR3 has 14 residues.

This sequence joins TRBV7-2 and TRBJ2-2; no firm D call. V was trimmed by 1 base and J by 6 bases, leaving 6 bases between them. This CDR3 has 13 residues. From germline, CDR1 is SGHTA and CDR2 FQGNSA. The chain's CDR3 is CASSLVRPGELFF. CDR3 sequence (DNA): TGTGCCAGCAGCTTAGTGCGGCCCGGGGAGCTGTTTTTT. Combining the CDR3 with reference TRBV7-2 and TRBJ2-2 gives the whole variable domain GAGVSQSPSNKVTEKGKDVELRCDPISGHTALYWYRQSLGQGLEFLIYFQGNSAPDKSGLPSDRFSAERTGGSVSTLTIQRTQQEDSAVYLCASSLVRPGELFFGEGSRLTVL.

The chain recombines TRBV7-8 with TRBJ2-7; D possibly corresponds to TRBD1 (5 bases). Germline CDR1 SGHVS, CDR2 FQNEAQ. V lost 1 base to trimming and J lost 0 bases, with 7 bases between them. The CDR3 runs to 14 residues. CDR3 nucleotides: TGTGCCAGCAGCTTAGGACAGAGCTCCTACGAGCAGTACTTC. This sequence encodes CASSLGQSSYEQYF.

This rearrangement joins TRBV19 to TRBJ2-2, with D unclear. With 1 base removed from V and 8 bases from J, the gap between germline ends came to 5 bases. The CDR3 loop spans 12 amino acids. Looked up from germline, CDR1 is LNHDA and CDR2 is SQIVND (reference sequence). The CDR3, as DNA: TGTGCCAGTAGTATAGCAGGAGGGGAGCTGTTTTTT. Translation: CASSIAGGELFF.

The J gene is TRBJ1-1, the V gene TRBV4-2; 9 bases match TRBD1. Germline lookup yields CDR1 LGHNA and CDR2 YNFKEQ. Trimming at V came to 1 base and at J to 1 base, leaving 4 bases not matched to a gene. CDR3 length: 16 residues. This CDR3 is CASSQGTGARNTEAFF. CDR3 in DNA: TGTGCCAGCAGCCAAGGGACAGGGGCTAGGAACACTGAAGCTTTCTTT.

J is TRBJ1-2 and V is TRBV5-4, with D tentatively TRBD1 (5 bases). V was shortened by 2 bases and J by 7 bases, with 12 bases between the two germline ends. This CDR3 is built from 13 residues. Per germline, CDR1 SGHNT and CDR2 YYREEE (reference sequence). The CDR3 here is CASSFQGVAGYTF. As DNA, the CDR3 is TGTGCCAGCAGCTTTCAGGGAGTGGCTGGCTACACCTTC.

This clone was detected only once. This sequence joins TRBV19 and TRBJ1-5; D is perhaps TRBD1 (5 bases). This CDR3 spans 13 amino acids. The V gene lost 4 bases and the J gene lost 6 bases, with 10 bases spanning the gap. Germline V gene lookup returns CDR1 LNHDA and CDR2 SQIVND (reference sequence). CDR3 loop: CASSSQGAQPQHF. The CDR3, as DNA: TGTGCCAGTAGTAGTCAGGGTGCTCAGCCCCAGCATTTT. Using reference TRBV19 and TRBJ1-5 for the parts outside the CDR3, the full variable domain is DGGITQSPKYLFRKEGQNVTLSCEQNLNHDAMYWYRQDPGQGLRLIYYSQIVNDFQKGDIAEGYSVSREKKESFPLTVTSAQKNPTAFYLCASSSQGAQPQHFGDGTRLSIL.

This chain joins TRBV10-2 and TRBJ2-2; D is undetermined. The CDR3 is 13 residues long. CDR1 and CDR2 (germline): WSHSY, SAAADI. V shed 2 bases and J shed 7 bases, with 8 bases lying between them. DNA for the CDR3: TGCGCCAGCAGTGAGAGGAGCCTCGGGGAGCTGTTTTTT. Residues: CASSERSLGELFF.

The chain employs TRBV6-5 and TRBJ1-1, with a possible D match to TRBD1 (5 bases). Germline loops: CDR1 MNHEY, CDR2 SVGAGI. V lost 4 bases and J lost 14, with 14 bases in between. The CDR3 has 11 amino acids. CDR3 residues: CASSSRDRQFF. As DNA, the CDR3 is TGTGCCAGCAGTTCTCGGGACCGCCAGTTCTTT.

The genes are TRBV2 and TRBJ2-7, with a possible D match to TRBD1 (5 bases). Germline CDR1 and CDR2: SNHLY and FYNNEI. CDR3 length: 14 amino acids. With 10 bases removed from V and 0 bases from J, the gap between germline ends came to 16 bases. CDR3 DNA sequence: TGTGCCACCCTTCGATGGGGCGGCTCCTACGAGCAGTACTTC. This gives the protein CATLRWGGSYEQYF.

CDR3 region: CAPGQGGSSYNEQFF. The CDR3 DNA reads TGTGCCCCCGGACAGGGGGGTAGCTCCTACAATGAGCAGTTCTTC. The chain couples TRBV2 to TRBJ2-1; 10 nucleotides agree with TRBD1. The CDR3 sequence is 15 residues long. Per the germline V gene, CDR1 is SNHLY and CDR2 is FYNNEI. V dropped 11 bases and J dropped 0; count of bases not matched to a gene: 7.

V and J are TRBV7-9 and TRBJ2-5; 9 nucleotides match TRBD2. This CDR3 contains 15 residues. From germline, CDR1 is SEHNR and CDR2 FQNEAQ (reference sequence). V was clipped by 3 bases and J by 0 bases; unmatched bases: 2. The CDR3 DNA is TGTGCCAGCAGCTTCAGCGGGGGGTACCAAGAGACCCAGTACTTC. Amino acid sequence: CASSFSGGYQETQYF. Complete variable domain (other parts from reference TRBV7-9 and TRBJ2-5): DTGVSQNPRHKITKRGQNVTFRCDPISEHNRLYWYRQTLGQGPEFLTYFQNEAQLEKSRLLSDRFSAERPKGSFSTLEIQRTEQGDSAMYLCASSFSGGYQETQYFGPGTRLLVL.

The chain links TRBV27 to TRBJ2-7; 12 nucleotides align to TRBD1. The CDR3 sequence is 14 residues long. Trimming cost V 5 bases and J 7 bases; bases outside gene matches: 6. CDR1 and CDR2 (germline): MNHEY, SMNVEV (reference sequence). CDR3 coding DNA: TGTGCCAGCAGTGGGACAGGGGGCGCGGGGGAGCAGTACTTC. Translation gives CASSGTGGAGEQYF.

CDR3 in DNA: TGTGCCAGCAGCCCCGGTATGGACACTAGCACAGATACGCAGTATTTT. It yields the protein CASSPGMDTSTDTQYF. V and J are TRBV7-2 and TRBJ2-3; D is possibly TRBD1 (5 bases). V lost 5 bases, J lost 0 bases, and 15 bases lay in between. In germline, CDR1 is SGHTA, CDR2 FQGNSA. CDR3 size: 16 residues.

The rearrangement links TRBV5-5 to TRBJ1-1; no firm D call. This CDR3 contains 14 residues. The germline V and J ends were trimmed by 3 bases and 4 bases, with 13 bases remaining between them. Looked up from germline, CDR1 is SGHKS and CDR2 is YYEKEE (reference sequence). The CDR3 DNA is TGTGCCAGCAGCTCCGATCCTGTGGCCACTGAAGCTTTCTTT. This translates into CASSSDPVATEAFF.